Listed here are 26 T cell receptor beta chains from one sample, sequenced in a study of blood T cell repertoires in COVID-19. Repertoires were generated with immunoSEQ multiplex PCR, while TCRdb's copy carries only in-frame clones and drops some. Found here are a few hundred thousand clones, roughly 91% of them singletons; the top ten hold approximately 0.84%. Material: peripheral blood. The receptor source for this set is a man aged 30 to 45 with acute or convalescent COVID-19.

The chain couples TRBV5-8 to TRBJ2-1, with 9 bases fitting TRBD2. The CDR3 consists of 17 residues. Germline V gene sequence: CDR1 SGHTS, CDR2 YDEGEE. The V segment lost 2 bases and the J segment 5 bases; nucleotides outside the gene matches: 11. CDR3 DNA sequence: TGTGCCAGCAGCTTAGGTTCCCTAGCGGGATACGACAATGAGCAGTTCTTC. Translation: CASSLGSLAGYDNEQFF. The full variable domain, its missing parts supplied by reference TRBV5-8 and TRBJ2-1, is EAGVTQSPTHLIKTRGQQATLRCSPISGHTSVYWYQQALGLGLQFLLWYDEGEERNRGNFPPRFSGRQFPNYSSELNVNALELEDSALYLCASSLGSLAGYDNEQFFGPGTRLTVL.

The rearrangement uses TRBV7-2 and TRBJ1-1; no definite D call. CDR3 length equals 15 residues. Trimming shortened V by 0 bases and J by 5 bases, and 13 bases separated the two germline ends. From germline, CDR1 is SGHTA and CDR2 FQGNSA. The CDR3 protein is CASSLAGPTGTEAFF. The CDR3 DNA reads TGTGCCAGCAGCTTAGCGGGCCCAACGGGGACTGAAGCTTTCTTT.

This chain joins TRBV7-9 and TRBJ2-5, with a possible D match to TRBD2 (6 bases). This CDR3 is 13 amino acids long. Trimming shortened V by 5 bases and J by 4 bases, and 11 bases separated the two germline ends. CDR1 and CDR2 (germline): SEHNR, FQNEAQ (reference sequence). DNA for the CDR3: TGTGCCAGCAGCCGGGGGAATATAGAGACCCAGTACTTC. Translating it yields CASSRGNIETQYF.

This sequence joins TRBV3-1 (or the pseudogene TRBV3-2) and TRBJ1-2; 8 nucleotides match TRBD1. CDR3 size: 18 residues. J gave up 7 bases and V 4 bases, and 20 bases lay outside the gene matches. Germline assignment: CDR1 LGHDT and CDR2 YNNKEL (reference sequence). CDR3 sequence reads: CASSPLPRQGPPHSGYTF. CDR3 DNA sequence: TGTGCCAGCAGCCCCCTCCCGAGACAGGGGCCCCCTCATAGTGGCTACACCTTC.

The chain links TRBV10-3 to TRBJ2-3, with D possibly TRBD1 on 6 matching bases. Deletions cut 4 bases from V and 1 base from J, with 6 bases between. Germline CDR1 is ENHRY and CDR2 is SYGVKD. CDR3 length: 13 amino acids. The CDR3 here is CAISGQGTDTQYF. The CDR3 DNA sequence: TGTGCCATCAGTGGACAGGGCACAGATACGCAGTATTTT.

V is TRBV7-6 and J is TRBJ1-2; D gene unclear. The germline V gene has CDR1 SGHVS and CDR2 FNYEAQ. The CDR3 is made up of 13 amino acids. V dropped 2 bases and J dropped 3 bases, with 7 bases sitting between them. The CDR3, as DNA: TGTGCCAGCAGCTTATCTCAGGACTATGGCTACACCTTC. Its translation: CASSLSQDYGYTF.

This chain links TRBV14 with TRBJ1-6, with unresolved D. This CDR3 is built from 14 residues. V shed 3 bases and J shed 6 bases, with 9 bases lying between them. The V gene's germline CDR1 is SGHDN and CDR2 FVKESK. CDR3 sequence: CASSHYQVNSPLHF. In nucleotides, the CDR3 is TGTGCCAGCAGCCATTACCAGGTTAATTCACCCCTCCACTTT.

This clone was counted a single time. The genes are TRBV6-5 and TRBJ2-2; the D gene is possibly TRBD2 (5 bases). V lost 6 bases and J lost 5, with 13 bases in between. There are 14 residues in the CDR3. CDR1 and CDR2 (germline): MNHEY, SVGAGI. The CDR3 DNA follows: TGTGCCAGCAGGGGTAAGGGAGAAACCGGGGAGCTGTTTTTT. It translates to CASRGKGETGELFF.

The chain recombines TRBV15 with TRBJ1-4; 7 nucleotides line up with TRBD1. Per the germline V gene, CDR1 is LNHNV and CDR2 is YYDKDF (reference sequence). The ends lost 1 base at V and 6 bases at J; junction bases unmatched: 5. CDR3 length: 15 amino acids. This chain's CDR3 is CATSRADRRDEKLFF. The DNA for the CDR3 is TGTGCCACCAGCAGAGCGGACAGGCGGGATGAAAAACTGTTTTTT.

This chain connects TRBV24-1 to TRBJ2-4; a possible D gene is TRBD2 (6 bases). The germline V gene has CDR1 KGHDR and CDR2 SFDVKD. The CDR3 sequence is 14 residues long. Trimming pared 6 bases from V and 1 base from J, leaving 9 bases between. The CDR3 DNA reads as TGTGCCACCAGTCCCAGCGGGGCCAAAAACATTCAGTACTTC. It translates to CATSPSGAKNIQYF.

This clone was recorded only once. The CDR3 coding sequence is TGTGCCAGCTCACCGACCACAGGGAGAAGCACAGATACGCAGTATTTT. It translates to CASSPTTGRSTDTQYF. This chain links TRBV18 with TRBJ2-3, with D tentatively TRBD1 (6 bases). Per the germline V gene, CDR1 is KGHSH and CDR2 is LQKENI. This CDR3 contains 16 residues. The germline V and J ends were trimmed by 3 bases and 0 bases, with 13 bases remaining between them. The variable domain in full, with the rest retrieved from reference TRBV18 and TRBJ2-3, is NAGVMQNPRHLVRRRGQEARLRCSPMKGHSHVYWYRQLPEEGLKFMVYLQKENIIDESGMPKERFSAEFPKEGPSILRIQQVVRGDSAAYFCASSPTTGRSTDTQYFGPGTRLTVL.

In nucleotides, the CDR3 is TGCAGTGCTAGTCATTCGAGCCATACAACTAATGAAAAACTGTTTTTT. Its translation: CSASHSSHTTNEKLFF. The chain employs TRBV20-1 and TRBJ1-4, with unresolved D. Germline CDR1 DFQATT, CDR2 SNEGSKA (reference sequence). Trimming removed 3 bases from V and 0 bases from J, with 14 bases in between. The CDR3 is 16 amino acids.

The rearrangement uses TRBV5-8 and TRBJ1-4; D might be TRBD1 (6 bases). The CDR3 runs 13 residues. Trimming stripped 4 bases from V and 7 bases from J, with 11 bases between. Germline assignment: CDR1 SGHTS and CDR2 YDEGEE. The CDR3 coding sequence is TGTGCCAGCAGCCTCTACAGGGTTGAAAAACTGTTTTTT. It encodes CASSLYRVEKLFF.

The chain recombines TRBV7-9 with TRBJ2-3, with TRBD2 matching over 11 bases. The V gene's germline CDR1 is SEHNR and CDR2 FQNEAQ (reference sequence). The trim removed 5 bases at V and 2 bases at J, leaving 15 bases unmatched. The CDR3 runs to 19 residues. CDR3 DNA: TGTGCCAGCAGCCTCATCGCTGGTAATAGCGGGGGGGACACAGATACGCAGTATTTT. Its protein is CASSLIAGNSGGDTDTQYF.

This chain uses TRBV11-2 with TRBJ1-4, with 8 nucleotides matching TRBD1. With 5 bases clipped from V and 7 bases from J, the junction kept 18 bases outside the gene matches. This CDR3 has 18 amino acids. Germline V gene lookup returns CDR1 SGHAT and CDR2 FQNNGV. Written as DNA, the CDR3 is TGTGCCAGCAGCCAAACGACAGGGGCCTTACTAGTATCTGAAAAACTGTTTTTT. Translating gives CASSQTTGALLVSEKLFF.

Note on this clone: Other DNA sequences in this specimen translate into the identical CDR3. The chain links TRBV28 to TRBJ2-7, with 13 bases fitting TRBD2. V gave up 6 bases and J gave up 7 bases; unmatched junction bases: 3. The CDR3 covers 13 residues. The germline CDR1 and CDR2 sequences are MDHEN and SYDVKM. The DNA for the CDR3 is TGTGCCAGCAGGCCGGGACTAGCGGGGGAGCAGTACTTC. Translating gives CASRPGLAGEQYF.

The chain has TRBV14 and TRBJ2-1; 12 bases fit TRBD2. With V trimmed by 5 bases and J by 4 bases, 6 bases remained unmatched. The CDR3 spans 16 residues. Germline CDR1 SGHDN, CDR2 FVKESK. The CDR3 DNA reads TGTGCCAGCAGCTCACTAGCGGGAGGATCGTACAATGAGCAGTTCTTC. Translated, it gives CASSSLAGGSYNEQFF.

The chain links TRBV18 to TRBJ2-1; 10 nucleotides agree with TRBD2. Germline CDR1 and CDR2: KGHSH and LQKENI. With V trimmed by 6 bases and J by 9 bases, 11 bases remained unmatched. CDR3 size: 15 residues. Here the CDR3 DNA reads TGTGCCAGCTCCCGTCTGGGAGGACTAGCGGCTGAGCAGTTCTTC. Amino acids: CASSRLGGLAAEQFF.

The rearrangement joins TRBV30 to TRBJ2-7, with 9 positions matching TRBD2. Germline assignment: CDR1 GTSNPN and CDR2 SVGIG (reference sequence). V lost 8 bases to trimming and J lost 4 bases; unmatched junction nucleotides: 15. The CDR3 runs 15 residues. The CDR3 here is CAGGAAGGRRYEQYF. Here the CDR3 DNA reads TGTGCCGGGGGGGCAGCGGGGGGTCGACGATACGAGCAGTACTTC.

V is TRBV11-3 and J is TRBJ1-1; D gene unclear. The CDR3 is made up of 14 amino acids. The V end lost 5 bases, the J end lost 0 bases, and 10 bases lay between the germline ends. Looked up from germline, CDR1 is SGHNT and CDR2 is YENEEA. Written as DNA, the CDR3 is TGTGCCAGCAGCCTACACGGGATGAACACTGAAGCTTTCTTT. It translates to CASSLHGMNTEAFF.

J is TRBJ2-2 and V is TRBV18; 7 bases fit TRBD1. Looked up from germline, CDR1 is KGHSH and CDR2 is LQKENI. Trimming cost V 4 bases and J 1 base; bases outside gene matches: 6. The CDR3 length is 16 residues. CDR3 DNA sequence: TGTGCCAGCTCACTGATGACAGGGATGAACACCGGGGAGCTGTTTTTT. Encoded protein: CASSLMTGMNTGELFF.

The chain combines TRBV28 with TRBJ1-3; TRBD1 might be the D (6 bases). CDR3 length equals 16 residues. Germline V gene sequence: CDR1 MDHEN, CDR2 SYDVKM. V was clipped by 2 bases and J by 1 base, with 12 bases between them. In nucleotides, the CDR3 is TGTGCCAGCAGTTTAGTTGGACAGATATCTGGAAACACCATATATTTT. This translates into CASSLVGQISGNTIYF.

CDR3 sequence reads: CSVGPGDVRGYTF. The DNA for the CDR3 is TGCAGCGTTGGCCCAGGGGACGTTCGCGGCTACACCTTC. The chain has TRBV29-1 and TRBJ1-2, with D possibly matching TRBD1 (6 bases). Deletions cut 4 bases from V and 8 bases from J, with 17 bases between. The CDR3 consists of 13 residues. Germline CDR1 reads SQVTM; CDR2 reads ANQGSEA. Combining the CDR3 with reference TRBV29-1 and TRBJ1-2 gives the whole variable domain SAVISQKPSRDICQRGTSLTIQCQVDSQVTMMFWYRQQPGQSLTLIATANQGSEATYESGFVIDKFPISRPNLTFSTLTVSNMSPEDSSIYLCSVGPGDVRGYTFGSGTRLTVV.

This clone has just a few counts. The genes are TRBV15 and TRBJ1-1, with D unresolved. From germline, CDR1 is LNHNV and CDR2 YYDKDF (reference sequence). V gave up 0 bases and J gave up 3 bases, with 14 bases separating them. The CDR3 is 16 residues long. The CDR3 here is CATSRDLRPADTEAFF. CDR3 DNA sequence: TGTGCCACCAGCAGAGATCTCCGCCCTGCGGACACTGAAGCTTTCTTT.

The rearrangement uses TRBV12-3 or TRBV12-4 and TRBJ1-1; D call uncertain. The CDR3 spans 12 residues. Trimming shortened V by 5 bases and J by 12 bases, and 16 bases separated the two germline ends. CDR3 residues: CASSPPSRVTFF. CDR3 sequence (DNA): TGTGCCAGCAGTCCCCCTAGCCGTGTAACTTTCTTT.

This clone was counted a single time. The CDR3 DNA is TGTGCCAGCAGCGCATTCGGCTTTACCCGGGACATTCAGTACTTC. It translates to CASSAFGFTRDIQYF. The rearrangement joins TRBV3-1 (or the pseudogene TRBV3-2) to TRBJ2-4; D gene ambiguous. CDR3 length equals 15 residues. V dropped 5 bases and J dropped 8 bases, with 19 bases sitting between them. Germline V CDR1 and CDR2: LGHDT, YNNKEL (reference sequence).